This is a list of T cell receptor beta chains from one sample in a study of CD8 T cells in ankylosing spondylitis. TCRdb re-derived calls from the 5' RACE reads in MiXCR, one entry per CDR3 protein. Of a few hundred thousand distinct CDR3 sequences in the sample, about 18% are singletons; the top ten hold about a third. What was sequenced was blood, either unsorted or a sorted T cell fraction (not recorded which). These receptor sequences come from a male donor with ankylosing spondylitis or in good health (not recorded which). Each CDR3 is given with its conserved first and last residue. The D gene is left open where the match is weak. Part of the rows lack a size; the others show once, few, many or a class for expanded clones.

cdr3_aa cdr3_nt j_call cdr3_length clone_size v_call d_call
CASSYRQGPYEQYF TGTGCCAGCAGTTACCGACAGGGTCCCTACGAGCAGTACTTC TRBJ2-7 14 many TRBV6-2/TRBV6-3 TRBD1
CASSHEGTGELFF TGCGCCAGCAGCCATGAAGGAACCGGGGAGCTGTTTTTT TRBJ2-2 13 NA TRBV4-1 NA
CASTNPRWGFRDTEAFF TGTGCCAGCACCAACCCTCGTTGGGGGTTTAGGGACACTGAAGCTTTCTTT TRBJ1-1 17 few TRBV12-3/TRBV12-4 NA
CSALGPRGGTEAFF TGCAGTGCCCTGGGACCGAGGGGCGGCACTGAAGCTTTCTTT TRBJ1-1 14 few TRBV20-1 NA
CASSLGPATGELFF TGTGCCAGCAGCTTGGGCCCTGCGACCGGGGAGCTGTTTTTT TRBJ2-2 14 NA TRBV27 NA
CASQGLAFSYEQYF TGTGCCAGCCAGGGGCTAGCGTTCTCCTACGAGCAGTACTTC TRBJ2-7 14 few TRBV7-2 NA
CASSFRPEGGEAFF TGTGCCAGCAGTTTCCGCCCGGAAGGAGGTGAAGCTTTCTTT TRBJ1-1 14 once TRBV28 NA
CASSPVAGLYEQYF TGTGCCAGCAGCCCAGTGGCGGGTCTCTACGAGCAGTACTTC TRBJ2-7 14 NA TRBV3-1 NA
CSVVWGTAETGLAFSYEQYF TGCAGCGTGGTTTGGGGGACAGCCGAGACGGGACTAGCGTTTTCCTACGAGCAGTACTTC TRBJ2-7 20 NA TRBV29-1 TRBD2
CASLRGVGYEQYF TGTGCCAGCCTAAGGGGTGTGGGCTACGAGCAGTACTTC TRBJ2-7 13 few TRBV11-2 NA
CASSQEIDVSYEQYF TGTGCCAGCAGCCAAGAAATCGACGTGTCCTACGAGCAGTACTTC TRBJ2-7 15 NA TRBV4-2 NA
CATKALLGSGNTIYF TGTGCCACAAAAGCCCTTCTTGGGTCTGGAAACACCATATATTTT TRBJ1-3 15 NA TRBV19 NA
CASSPRDRVTDTQYF TGTGCCAGCAGCCCCCGGGACAGGGTCACAGATACGCAGTATTTT TRBJ2-3 15 NA TRBV11-2 TRBD1
CSVEGRYNEQFF TGCAGCGTTGAGGGTAGATACAATGAGCAGTTCTTC TRBJ2-1 12 NA TRBV29-1 NA
CASSLALGTSGVYNEQFF TGTGCCAGCAGCTTAGCGCTTGGGACTAGCGGGGTCTACAATGAGCAGTTCTTC TRBJ2-1 18 NA TRBV11-1 TRBD2
CSVHRGGTDTQYF TGCAGCGTCCACAGGGGCGGGACAGATACGCAGTATTTT TRBJ2-3 13 many TRBV29-1 TRBD1
CASSQALHVGNTGELFF TGCGCCAGCAGCCAAGCTCTACACGTCGGAAACACCGGGGAGCTGTTTTTT TRBJ2-2 17 few TRBV4-1 NA
CASSRKGANTGELFF TGTGCCAGCAGCAGAAAGGGAGCGAACACCGGGGAGCTGTTTTTT TRBJ2-2 15 NA TRBV13 NA
CASSQGLAGGPFYNEQFF TGCGCCAGCAGCCAAGGACTAGCGGGAGGGCCCTTCTACAATGAGCAGTTCTTC TRBJ2-1 18 NA TRBV4-1 TRBD2
CASSQDWAGVVYNEQFF TGTGCCAGCAGCCAAGATTGGGCCGGAGTTGTCTACAATGAGCAGTTCTTC TRBJ2-1 17 NA TRBV4-2 NA
CASSLSDSVGSYEQYF TGCGCCAGCAGCTTGTCAGACAGTGTCGGTTCCTACGAGCAGTACTTC TRBJ2-7 16 NA TRBV5-1 NA
CAISDWENGEQYF TGTGCCATCAGTGATTGGGAAAATGGCGAGCAGTACTTC TRBJ2-7 13 many TRBV10-3 NA
CSARVPGRAYEQYF TGCAGTGCTAGAGTTCCCGGGCGCGCCTACGAGCAGTACTTC TRBJ2-7 14 many TRBV20-1 NA
CASSRGETQYF TGCGCCAGCAGCCGGGGAGAGACCCAGTACTTC TRBJ2-5 11 few TRBV5-1 NA
CASSLQGSGPYEQYF TGCGCCAGCAGCTTGCAAGGATCAGGGCCCTACGAGCAGTACTTC TRBJ2-7 15 few TRBV5-1 NA
CSVEEGSGGDTDTQYF TGCAGCGTGGAGGAGGGGAGCGGGGGGGACACAGATACGCAGTATTTT TRBJ2-3 16 few TRBV29-1 TRBD2
CASQLDRGLHTDTQYF TGTGCCAGCCAACTCGACAGGGGACTTCACACAGATACGCAGTATTTT TRBJ2-3 16 few TRBV7-3 TRBD1
CASSLLGINQPQHF TGTGCCAGCAGTTTACTGGGGATCAATCAGCCCCAGCATTTT TRBJ1-5 14 NA TRBV27 NA
CASSATGVSPLHF TGTGCCAGCAGCGCTACAGGGGTTTCACCCCTCCACTTT TRBJ1-6 13 few TRBV12-3/TRBV12-4 TRBD1
CASSLSPGYTGELFF TGTGCCAGCAGTTTATCGCCGGGGTACACCGGGGAGCTGTTTTTT TRBJ2-2 15 many TRBV27 NA
CASSLQDRVNTGELFF TGCGCCAGCAGCTTGCAGGACAGGGTGAACACCGGGGAGCTGTTTTTT TRBJ2-2 16 NA TRBV5-1 TRBD1
CASSQGGTASRETQYF TGCGCCAGCAGCCAGGGAGGGACGGCATCCCGTGAGACCCAGTACTTC TRBJ2-5 16 NA TRBV4-3 TRBD2
CASSLYPSDEQYF TGTGCCAGCAGTTTATACCCTAGCGACGAGCAGTACTTC TRBJ2-7 13 NA TRBV12-3/TRBV12-4 NA
CASSETRTGELFF TGTGCCAGCAGCGAAACGAGGACCGGGGAGCTGTTTTTT TRBJ2-2 13 few TRBV9 NA
CASSPPMQGYEQYF TGTGCCAGCAGCCCCCCAATGCAGGGCTACGAGCAGTACTTC TRBJ2-7 14 NA TRBV5-5 NA
CASSPQGEQYF TGTGCCAGCAGCCCCCAGGGGGAGCAGTACTTC TRBJ2-7 11 few TRBV7-8 NA
CTSSFGLAAGKGGETQYF TGTACCAGCAGTTTTGGACTAGCGGCCGGAAAGGGAGGAGAGACCCAGTACTTC TRBJ2-5 18 once TRBV26 NA
CSVDDGYTF TGCAGCGTTGACGATGGCTACACCTTC TRBJ1-2 9 few TRBV29-1 NA
CAISEAATGSYEQYF TGTGCCATCAGTGAGGCGGCAACGGGGTCCTACGAGCAGTACTTC TRBJ2-7 15 few TRBV10-3 NA
CASSLEPSSTDTQYF TGTGCCAGCAGCTTAGAACCCTCTAGCACAGATACGCAGTATTTT TRBJ2-3 15 few TRBV7-3 NA
CASRDKVVSEAFF TGTGCCAGCAGGGACAAAGTGGTCTCTGAAGCTTTCTTT TRBJ1-1 13 NA TRBV12-3/TRBV12-4 NA